Listed here are 22 T cell receptor beta chains from one sample, sequenced in a study of cytomegalovirus exposure and HLA in healthy donors. Profiled with immunoSEQ multiplex PCR; TCRdb holds only in-frame clones, not every one. The repertoire holds 60,000 or so clones, with under 95% as singletons. Material: PBMCs. The receptors shown here come from a man younger than 30 in good health and CMV-seronegative.

This CDR3 reads CASSHPRQAGWGNGYTF. In DNA, the CDR3 is TGTGCCAGCAGCCACCCCCGCCAGGCAGGGTGGGGTAATGGCTACACCTTC. The rearrangement uses TRBV4-2 and TRBJ1-2, with D possibly being TRBD1 (5 bases). Germline CDR1 and CDR2: LGHNA and YNFKEQ. The CDR3 runs to 17 residues. V was pared by 3 bases and J by 6 bases, with 23 bases between.

The rearrangement links TRBV13 to TRBJ2-1, with 14 bases aligning to TRBD2. Losses at the gene ends were 7 bases for V and 6 bases for J; bases not matched to a gene: 5. The length of the CDR3 is 15 residues. The germline CDR1 and CDR2 sequences are PRHDT and FYEKMQ (reference sequence). The CDR3 is CASNRLAGGVNEQFF. The CDR3 region has the DNA TGTGCCAGCAACCGACTAGCGGGAGGGGTCAATGAGCAGTTCTTC.

This sequence joins TRBV7-2 and TRBJ2-3; TRBD2 aligns across 12 bases. The germline V gene encodes CDR1 SGHTA and CDR2 FQGNSA. The CDR3 consists of 18 residues. Losses at the gene ends were 1 base for V and 0 bases for J; bases not matched to a gene: 5. The CDR3 bases are TGTGCCAGCAGCTTAGTGGCTAGCGGGAGGGGGAGCACAGATACGCAGTATTTT. Translated: CASSLVASGRGSTDTQYF.

The chain joins TRBV11-2 to TRBJ2-7; D ambiguous. Per the germline V gene, CDR1 is SGHAT and CDR2 is FQNNGV. Trimming shortened V by 3 bases and J by 1 base, and 10 bases separated the two germline ends. This CDR3 contains 14 residues. The CDR3 sequence is CASSFDVGSYEQYF. The CDR3 DNA reads as TGTGCCAGCAGCTTTGACGTCGGGTCCTACGAGCAGTACTTC.

The V gene is TRBV12-5, the J gene TRBJ2-5; 9 bases map to TRBD2. Trimming cost V 0 bases and J 1 base; bases outside gene matches: 0. Germline lookup yields CDR1 LGHNT and CDR2 FRNRAP. CDR3 length: 15 amino acids. Here the CDR3 DNA reads TGTGCTAGTGGTTTGGTAGCGGGGGGCCAAGAGACCCAGTACTTC. Translation: CASGLVAGGQETQYF.

The rearrangement uses TRBV27 and TRBJ2-5; D is possibly TRBD2 (5 bases). Germline V CDR1 and CDR2: MNHEY, SMNVEV (reference sequence). The CDR3 contains 15 residues. The V and J ends lost 2 bases and 1 base respectively, with 11 bases between them. The CDR3: CASSLIWRPQETQYF. In nucleotides, the CDR3 is TGTGCCAGCAGTTTAATTTGGAGGCCCCAAGAGACCCAGTACTTC.

This clone appeared once. This chain connects TRBV5-1 to TRBJ1-3, with 7 bases lining up with TRBD1. V trimming: 5 bases; J trimming: 8 bases; junction bases outside the gene matches: 13. The germline gives CDR1 SGHRS, CDR2 YFSETQ. The CDR3 length is 15 residues. CDR3 protein: CASSYDRVDIDTIYF. The CDR3 bases are TGCGCCAGCAGTTATGACAGGGTTGATATAGACACCATATATTTT.

The V gene is TRBV6-1, the J gene TRBJ1-2, with 8 bases lining up with TRBD1. V shed 5 bases and J 8 bases; nucleotides not matched to a gene: 7. The CDR3 is made up of 13 amino acids. Germline CDR1 reads MNHNS; CDR2 reads SASEGT. CDR3 protein: CASSYQGARGYTF. The CDR3 nucleotides are TGTGCCAGCAGTTATCAGGGGGCGCGGGGCTACACCTTC.

The CDR3 reads CASSLIGSARLYNEQFF. Written as DNA, the CDR3 is TGTGCCAGCAGCTTAATTGGGTCAGCCCGACTTTACAATGAGCAGTTCTTC. The V and J genes are TRBV7-9 and TRBJ2-1; D is ambiguous. The V gene's germline CDR1 is SEHNR and CDR2 FQNEAQ (reference sequence). This CDR3 comprises 17 residues. V gave up 2 bases and J gave up 4 bases, with 18 bases separating them.

The chain employs TRBV28 and TRBJ2-7, with 9 bases lining up with TRBD1. This CDR3 has 16 residues. Trimming cost V 1 base and J 2 bases; bases outside gene matches: 6. Germline lookup yields CDR1 MDHEN and CDR2 SYDVKM. CDR3 bases: TGTGCCAGCAGTTTATCCGGGACAGGGTTGCCCTACGAGCAGTACTTC. Its protein is CASSLSGTGLPYEQYF.

V usage is TRBV7-2 and J usage is TRBJ2-1; 14 positions match TRBD2. CDR1 and CDR2 from the germline V gene are SGHTA and FQGNSA. This CDR3 is built from 15 residues. The V gene end was trimmed by 6 bases and the J gene end by 8 bases; junction bases not matched to a gene: 6. The chain's CDR3 is CASRGTSGSIDEQFF. CDR3 DNA: TGTGCCAGCAGGGGGACTAGCGGGAGCATCGATGAGCAGTTCTTC.

V gene TRBV6-1 combines with J gene TRBJ2-7; 9 positions match TRBD2. The CDR3 sequence is 17 residues long. CDR1 and CDR2 from the germline V gene are MNHNS and SASEGT. V shed 2 bases, J shed 3 bases, and the junction held 11 bases outside the gene matches. Here the CDR3 DNA reads TGTGCCAGCAGTGAATTTGGGGTAGCGGGAGTAGTCTACGAGCAGTACTTC. Amino acids: CASSEFGVAGVVYEQYF.

This clone was recorded once. This sequence joins TRBV30 and TRBJ2-1, with D possibly being TRBD2 (5 bases). CDR1 and CDR2 from the germline V gene are GTSNPN and SVGIG (reference sequence). The V end was cut by 2 bases, the J end by 7 bases, with 15 bases between. The CDR3 length is 14 residues. The CDR3 DNA reads TGTGCCTGGAGTCGGGGATCAGCTTCGAATGAGCAGTTCTTC. The encoded protein is CAWSRGSASNEQFF.

The CDR3 here is CASSQVGLAGVETQYF. The CDR3 DNA follows: TGTGCCAGCAGCCAGGTTGGACTAGCGGGAGTCGAGACCCAGTACTTC. J is TRBJ2-5 and V is TRBV27; TRBD2 aligns across 13 bases. Germline V gives CDR1 MNHEY, CDR2 SMNVEV (reference sequence). V trimming: 6 bases; J trimming: 5 bases; junction bases outside the gene matches: 9. This CDR3 spans 16 amino acids.

The chain joins TRBV5-5 to TRBJ2-2; TRBD2 matches 12 bases. Germline CDR1 reads SGHKS; CDR2 reads YYEKEE (reference sequence). This CDR3 has 16 amino acids. The V and J ends lost 4 bases and 7 bases, in that order; junction bases with no gene match: 8. CDR3 sequence: CASSPTSGSFGGELFF. In nucleotides, the CDR3 is TGTGCCAGCAGCCCGACTAGCGGGAGCTTCGGCGGGGAGCTGTTTTTT.

There are a few counts of this clone. This sequence joins TRBV5-6 and TRBJ2-7; TRBD1 is a possible D gene (5 bases). V lost 6 bases to trimming and J lost 2 bases, with 12 bases between them. The CDR3 runs 13 residues. CDR1 is SGHDT and CDR2 is YYEEEE in the germline V gene. CDR3 nucleotide sequence: TGTGCCAGCACCTTAGCAGGGACCTACGAGCAGTACTTC. Residues: CASTLAGTYEQYF. The variable domain in full, with the rest retrieved from reference TRBV5-6 and TRBJ2-7, is DAGVTQSPTHLIKTRGQQVTLRCSPKSGHDTVSWYQQALGQGPQFIFQYYEEEERQRGNFPDRFSGHQFPNYSSELNVNALLLGDSALYLCASTLAGTYEQYFGPGTRLTVT.

The gene calls are TRBV29-1 and TRBJ2-7; 7 nucleotides align to TRBD2. The CDR3 contains 11 residues. Germline assignment: CDR1 SQVTM and CDR2 ANQGSEA. V lost 5 bases to trimming and J lost 4 bases; unmatched junction nucleotides: 2. CDR3 loop: CSVSGDYEQYF. The CDR3, as DNA: TGCAGCGTTAGCGGGGATTACGAGCAGTACTTC.

The chain is built from TRBV6-5 and TRBJ2-1, with TRBD1 as a possible D gene (5 bases). Per germline, CDR1 MNHEY and CDR2 SVGAGI. This CDR3 region has 13 residues. Trimming removed 2 bases from V and 5 bases from J, with 7 bases in between. This chain's CDR3 is CASSYTGHNEQFF. The DNA of the CDR3 is TGTGCCAGCAGTTACACAGGCCACAATGAGCAGTTCTTC.

This clone was seen more than once but under ten times. V gene TRBV6-4 combines with J gene TRBJ2-7; perhaps TRBD1 as D (6 bases). Trimming took 2 bases from V and 3 from J, leaving 11 bases between them. CDR1 and CDR2 (germline): MRHNA, SNTAGT. The CDR3 is 14 amino acids. The CDR3 DNA follows: TGTGCCAGCAGTGACGAGGTAGGGGGCTACGAGCAGTACTTC. Amino acids: CASSDEVGGYEQYF.

The chain recombines TRBV5-1 with TRBJ2-7; TRBD2 is a possible D gene (6 bases). Between the trimmed V and J ends, which lost 3 bases and 2 bases, there was a span of 15 bases. Germline lookup yields CDR1 SGHRS and CDR2 YFSETQ. The length of the CDR3 is 15 residues. This CDR3 is CASSSGGRGAYEQYF. The CDR3 nucleotides are TGCGCCAGCAGCTCCGGGGGACGCGGAGCCTACGAGCAGTACTTC.

V is TRBV7-2 and J is TRBJ1-1; a weak D match, TRBD1 (5 bases). V lost 2 bases and J lost 5, with 6 bases in between. The CDR3 sequence is 12 residues long. Germline CDR1 SGHTA, CDR2 FQGNSA. CDR3 sequence reads: CASSLRGTEAFF. Written as DNA, the CDR3 is TGTGCCAGCAGCTTACGGGGGACTGAAGCTTTCTTT.

J is TRBJ1-5 and V is TRBV5-1, with 9 nucleotides matching TRBD1. The CDR3 has 16 residues. Germline CDR1 is SGHRS and CDR2 is YFSETQ. J gave up 6 bases and V 4 bases, and 11 bases lay outside the gene matches. Here the CDR3 DNA reads TGCGCCAGCAGCCCAACGGGACAGGGTGGTGGTCAGCCCCAGCATTTT. This gives the protein CASSPTGQGGGQPQHF.